Below, 17 T cell receptor beta chains from the same sample are listed, as sequenced in a study of molecular identifiers for immune sequencing clone quantification. One entry per CDR3 protein results from TCRdb running MiXCR on the PCR reads. The table shows about 640,000 distinct CDR3 sequences, with 20% occurring only once. The sequenced material came from naive CD8+ T cells from blood, with Jurkat cell RNA spiked in. Subset meaning: FACS-sorted CD8+CD4-CCR7+CD45RA+ naive T cells. Receptors originate from a human donor in good health. Some libraries in this study had Jurkat cell RNA spiked in.

This clonotype occurred a few times. The chain joins TRBV7-9 to TRBJ1-5, with D possibly being TRBD1 (6 bases). The CDR3 extends over 13 amino acids. Per germline, CDR1 SEHNR and CDR2 FQNEAQ (reference sequence). V gave up 4 bases and J gave up 5 bases, with 9 bases separating them. CDR3 DNA sequence: TGTGCCAGCAGCTCACAGGGTGATCAGCCCCAGCATTTT. Its protein is CASSSQGDQPQHF.

This clonotype was picked up a small number of times. The genes are TRBV19 and TRBJ2-1; weak D call: TRBD2 (6 bases). The CDR3 runs 15 residues. Trimming took 1 base from V and 9 from J, leaving 16 bases between them. Germline loops: CDR1 LNHDA, CDR2 SQIVND (reference sequence). As DNA, the CDR3 is TGTGCCAGTAGTATAGTAGGGGTGACTAGTTCTGAGCAGTTCTTC. Translated: CASSIVGVTSSEQFF.

This clonotype was detected many times. In DNA, the CDR3 is TGTGCCAGCAGTGGACAGGGGAAAAAGAACACTGAAGCTTTCTTT. This sequence encodes CASSGQGKKNTEAFF. The chain employs TRBV12-3 or TRBV12-4 and TRBJ1-1; the match to TRBD1 covers 9 bases. V lost 5 bases and J lost 1; bases outside the gene matches: 5. The CDR3 is 15 residues long.

The sample holds a few counts of this clonotype. The chain links TRBV7-9 to TRBJ2-7, with D perhaps TRBD2 (7 bases). Germline-derived CDR1 and CDR2 are SEHNR and FQNEAQ (reference sequence). Trimming took 1 base from V and 1 from J, leaving 11 bases between them. CDR3 size: 15 residues. Here the CDR3 DNA reads TGTGCCAGCAGCTTAGAGGAGGGGGGGTCCTACGAGCAGTACTTC. The encoded protein is CASSLEEGGSYEQYF.

The sample holds many counts of this clonotype. CDR3 residues: CASSPLGQETQYF. The CDR3 DNA follows: TGTGCCAGCAGTCCGCTCGGGCAAGAGACCCAGTACTTC. This chain uses TRBV27 with TRBJ2-5; no clear D gene. The ends were cut back, 5 bases at V and 2 bases at J, with 9 bases in the middle. The CDR3 contains 13 residues. Germline-derived CDR1 and CDR2 are MNHEY and SMNVEV (reference sequence).

Points on this clonotype: A much larger clone differs by one base, so this may be a read error. This sequence joins TRBV2 and TRBJ2-1, with TRBD2 matching over 9 bases. The V gene end was trimmed by 3 bases and the J gene end by 5 bases; junction bases not matched to a gene: 8. The germline CDR1 and CDR2 sequences are SNHLY and FYNNEI. The CDR3 runs to 16 residues. CDR3 loop: CASSDTGLAGNNEQFF. CDR3 bases: TGTGCCAGCAGTGACACAGGTCTAGCGGGGAACAATGAGCAGTTCTTC.

This clonotype was recorded at least ten times. The rearrangement joins TRBV7-6 to TRBJ2-7; D is unresolved. CDR3 size: 14 residues. CDR1 SGHVS and CDR2 FNYEAQ come from the germline V gene. V was trimmed by 5 bases and J by 3 bases, leaving 14 bases between them. The CDR3 region is CASSPDPAHYEQYF. As DNA, the CDR3 is TGTGCCAGCAGCCCCGACCCGGCGCACTACGAGCAGTACTTC.

This clonotype was seen at least ten times. The J gene is TRBJ1-5, the V gene TRBV28; D is unresolved. The CDR3 consists of 16 residues. V lost 0 bases and J lost 6, with 15 bases in between. From germline, CDR1 is MDHEN and CDR2 SYDVKM. The DNA of the CDR3 is TGTGCCAGCAGTTTATGGGCACGCTCGCCGGGTCAGCCCCAGCATTTT. It translates to CASSLWARSPGQPQHF.

This clonotype was detected ten times or more. This chain uses TRBV12-3 or TRBV12-4 with TRBJ2-5; 9 bases align to TRBD2. CDR3 length: 16 residues. Trimming removed 7 bases from V and 3 bases from J; junction bases left unmatched: 12. The CDR3 loop is CASTKNGTSRKETQYF. In DNA, the CDR3 is TGTGCCAGCACCAAAAACGGGACTAGCAGGAAAGAGACCCAGTACTTC.

The table lists this clonotype with many counts. The gene calls are TRBV5-4 and TRBJ2-6, with D unclear. CDR1 is SGHNT and CDR2 is YYREEE in the germline V gene (reference sequence). The ends were cut back, 4 bases at V and 3 bases at J, with 11 bases in the middle. The CDR3 is 15 residues long. CDR3 sequence: CASSISGGGANVLTF. CDR3 DNA sequence: TGTGCCAGCAGCATAAGTGGTGGTGGGGCCAACGTCCTGACTTTC.

The chain has TRBV6-5 and TRBJ2-2; 9 nucleotides match TRBD1. This CDR3 is built from 16 residues. J lost 6 bases, V lost 8 bases, and 13 bases had no gene match. CDR1 and CDR2 (germline): MNHEY, SVGAGI. The CDR3 sequence: CASGCAGTGNAGELFF. The CDR3 DNA reads as TGTGCCAGCGGTTGCGCGGGGACAGGGAATGCCGGGGAGCTGTTTTTT.

This clonotype was found many times. V is TRBV9 and J is TRBJ2-6; perhaps D is TRBD1 or TRBD2 (6 bases each). The germline V gene encodes CDR1 SGDLS and CDR2 YYNGEE. V shed 0 bases and J shed 0 bases, with 10 bases lying between them. This CDR3 has 17 amino acids. CDR3 sequence: CASSVAGGGSGANVLTF. The CDR3 bases are TGTGCCAGCAGCGTAGCTGGAGGGGGCTCTGGGGCCAACGTCCTGACTTTC.

This clonotype was seen at least ten times. The V call is TRBV12-3 or TRBV12-4, the J call TRBJ2-7; 9 bases fit TRBD1. This CDR3 is built from 16 residues. The J segment lost 0 bases and the V segment lost 6 bases, leaving 9 bases of the junction unmatched. CDR3 in DNA: TGTGCCAGCAGCCCCGGGGGACAGGGAAGCTCCTACGAGCAGTACTTC. As protein: CASSPGGQGSSYEQYF.

This clonotype was detected ten times or more. This chain connects TRBV5-5 to TRBJ2-3; D assignment may be TRBD1 or TRBD2 (5 bases each). The CDR3 runs 15 residues. Germline V gives CDR1 SGHKS, CDR2 YYEKEE (reference sequence). The V end was cut by 0 bases, the J end by 1 base, with 9 bases between. The CDR3 DNA reads as TGTGCCAGCAGCTTGGAGGGACGCCGCACAGATACGCAGTATTTT. This gives the protein CASSLEGRRTDTQYF.

As for this clonotype: This may stem from a read error, because a much larger clone lies one nucleotide away. The chain recombines TRBV12-3 or TRBV12-4 with TRBJ2-1, with a tentative D call TRBD1 (6 bases). V gave up 3 bases and J gave up 10 bases, with 16 bases separating them. The length of the CDR3 is 14 residues. The CDR3 is CASSLLGGIAEQFF. The CDR3 DNA sequence: TGTGCCAGCAGTTTGCTAGGGGGAATCGCGGAGCAGTTCTTC.

As for this clonotype: Just one base apart from a much larger clone, this may be a read error. The chain carries TRBV13 and TRBJ2-6; no clear D gene. Trimming removed 8 bases from V and 0 bases from J, with 14 bases in between. Per germline, CDR1 PRHDT and CDR2 FYEKMQ (reference sequence). This CDR3 has 16 residues. Here the CDR3 DNA reads TGTGCCAGCGGCACGCTCAGAGCCTCTGGGGCCAACGTCCTGACTTTC. This encodes CASGTLRASGANVLTF.

This clonotype has more than one count but fewer than ten. The chain joins TRBV24-1 to TRBJ2-2, with D perhaps given as TRBD1 or TRBD2 (5 bases each). The germline V gene encodes CDR1 KGHDR and CDR2 SFDVKD. The CDR3 runs to 18 residues. Between the trimmed V and J ends, which lost 3 bases and 4 bases, there was a span of 20 bases. CDR3 DNA: TGTGCCACCAGTGATAAGCAAGTTAAGGGGACCTCCACCGGGGAGCTGTTTTTT. This translates into CATSDKQVKGTSTGELFF.